The rows below give T cell receptor beta chains drawn from one sample of a study of blood T cell repertoires in COVID-19. Measured with immunoSEQ multiplex PCR; TCRdb has only the in-frame clones, and not every one. Here the sample spans 110,000 to 150,000 clones, 80% being singletons. The sample consisted of peripheral blood. The source of these receptors is a woman between 45 and 65 years old with acute or convalescent COVID-19. CDR3s include the opening cysteine and the closing phenylalanine or tryptophan. The D gene is left open where the match is weak. Expanded clones get a size class; other rows say once, few or many, or leave the size out.

v_call: TRBV12-5; clone_size: -; d_call: -; j_call: TRBJ1-1; cdr3_nt: TGTGCTAGTGGTTGGGAGGTTCGGAGGGGTACTGGTTTAAAAGCTTTCTTT; cdr3_aa: CASGWEVRRGTGLKAFF
v_call: TRBV4-2; clone_size: -; d_call: TRBD1; j_call: TRBJ1-1; cdr3_nt: TGTGCCAGCAGCCAAGTCGGACAGGGCTTTGAAGCTTTCTTT; cdr3_aa: CASSQVGQGFEAFF
v_call: TRBV24-1; clone_size: -; d_call: TRBD1; j_call: TRBJ2-7; cdr3_nt: TGTGCCACCCGTGGACGACAGGGTTGGGAGCAGTACTTC; cdr3_aa: CATRGRQGWEQYF
v_call: TRBV29-1; clone_size: -; d_call: -; j_call: TRBJ1-1; cdr3_nt: TGCAGCGGGGGCCCTCTCGGGTACCTAAGGAACACTGAAGCTTTCTTT; cdr3_aa: CSGGPLGYLRNTEAFF
v_call: TRBV19; clone_size: -; d_call: TRBD2; j_call: TRBJ2-1; cdr3_nt: TGTGCCACCGGGAGGTCCTACAATGAGCAGTTCTTC; cdr3_aa: CATGRSYNEQFF
v_call: TRBV23-1; clone_size: few; d_call: -; j_call: TRBJ1-1; cdr3_nt: TGCGCCAGCAGTCAAAACCCTCCAGGGGCTGAAGCTTTCTTT; cdr3_aa: CASSQNPPGAEAFF
v_call: TRBV7-9; clone_size: -; d_call: -; j_call: TRBJ2-2; cdr3_nt: TGTGCCAGCGGCCAGGCCGTCGCCGGGGAGCTGTTTTTT; cdr3_aa: CASGQAVAGELFF
v_call: TRBV19; clone_size: -; d_call: -; j_call: TRBJ2-2; cdr3_nt: TGTGCCAGTAGTATAAAATATCCCCCGAACACCGGGGAGCTGTTTTTT; cdr3_aa: CASSIKYPPNTGELFF
v_call: TRBV19; clone_size: few; d_call: -; j_call: TRBJ2-7; cdr3_nt: TGTGCCAGCGCAGGCTCACCTTACGAGCAGTACTTC; cdr3_aa: CASAGSPYEQYF
v_call: TRBV4-3; clone_size: once; d_call: -; j_call: TRBJ1-2; cdr3_nt: TGCGCCAGCAGCCAAGTTCGAGCACCTAATGGCTACACCTTC; cdr3_aa: CASSQVRAPNGYTF
v_call: TRBV7-3; clone_size: -; d_call: TRBD2; j_call: TRBJ2-1; cdr3_nt: TGTGCCAGCAGCTTAGGGACTAGCAGGGGTGGTGAGCAGTTCTTC; cdr3_aa: CASSLGTSRGGEQFF
v_call: TRBV5-1; clone_size: -; d_call: TRBD2; j_call: TRBJ2-7; cdr3_nt: TGCGCCAGCAGCGCAGTCCTAGCGGGTGGATACGAGCAGTACTTC; cdr3_aa: CASSAVLAGGYEQYF
v_call: TRBV5-4; clone_size: -; d_call: TRBD1; j_call: TRBJ2-2; cdr3_nt: TGTGCCAGCAGCTCGGATGGACAGGGTGGAACCGGGGAGCTGTTTTTT; cdr3_aa: CASSSDGQGGTGELFF
v_call: TRBV19; clone_size: once; d_call: -; j_call: TRBJ1-6; cdr3_nt: TGTGCCATCAGAGGGCGCTCCTATAATTCACCCCTCCACTTT; cdr3_aa: CAIRGRSYNSPLHF
v_call: TRBV27; clone_size: -; d_call: -; j_call: TRBJ1-6; cdr3_nt: TGTGCCAGCAGTTTATCCACAGTGTCGTTTAATTCACCCCTCCACTTT; cdr3_aa: CASSLSTVSFNSPLHF
v_call: TRBV18; clone_size: -; d_call: -; j_call: TRBJ1-2; cdr3_nt: TGTGCCAGCTCTTCGACAGAAGTCCATGGCTACACCTTC; cdr3_aa: CASSSTEVHGYTF
v_call: TRBV9; clone_size: -; d_call: -; j_call: TRBJ2-1; cdr3_nt: TGTGCCAGCAGCGTCCAAGGGGGGGGCACCTACAATGAGCAGTTCTTC; cdr3_aa: CASSVQGGGTYNEQFF
v_call: TRBV19; clone_size: few; d_call: TRBD1; j_call: TRBJ1-2; cdr3_nt: TGTGCCAGTAGTATGCCGGACAGGCCTAACTATGGCTACACCTTC; cdr3_aa: CASSMPDRPNYGYTF
v_call: TRBV5-4; clone_size: -; d_call: TRBD1; j_call: TRBJ2-7; cdr3_nt: TGTGCCAGCAGCAGAGGACAGGGGGCGCGATCCCACGAGCAGTACTTC; cdr3_aa: CASSRGQGARSHEQYF
v_call: TRBV29-1; clone_size: -; d_call: -; j_call: TRBJ2-1; cdr3_nt: TGCAGCGTTGAGTTGGGCTCGAGCTCCTACAATGAGCAGTTCTTC; cdr3_aa: CSVELGSSSYNEQFF
v_call: TRBV6-5; clone_size: -; d_call: TRBD1; j_call: TRBJ2-5; cdr3_nt: TGTGCCAGCGGATGGACAGGGGATGAGACCCAGTACTTC; cdr3_aa: CASGWTGDETQYF
v_call: TRBV5-4; clone_size: -; d_call: TRBD1; j_call: TRBJ1-1; cdr3_nt: TGTGCCAGCAGCTTAAGCAGGGGGCAGGGCACTGAAGCTTTCTTT; cdr3_aa: CASSLSRGQGTEAFF
v_call: TRBV18; clone_size: -; d_call: TRBD2; j_call: TRBJ2-1; cdr3_nt: TGTGCCAGCTCACCGGGACCGAAAGAGGGACTAGCGATGGGCAATGAGCAGTTCTTC; cdr3_aa: CASSPGPKEGLAMGNEQFF
v_call: TRBV7-2; clone_size: -; d_call: -; j_call: TRBJ1-5; cdr3_nt: TGTGCCAGCAGCTTAGTTTGGAGCAGCAATCAGCCCCAGCATTTT; cdr3_aa: CASSLVWSSNQPQHF
v_call: TRBV7-9; clone_size: -; d_call: TRBD1; j_call: TRBJ1-2; cdr3_nt: TGTGCCAGCAGCTTAGCTGGGACAGCCCCAGAGGGGTACACCTTC; cdr3_aa: CASSLAGTAPEGYTF
v_call: TRBV6-6; clone_size: -; d_call: TRBD1; j_call: TRBJ1-3; cdr3_nt: TGTGCCAGCAGATGGGACAGAACCACGGGTGGAAACACCATATATTTT; cdr3_aa: CASRWDRTTGGNTIYF
v_call: TRBV7-9; clone_size: -; d_call: TRBD1; j_call: TRBJ1-1; cdr3_nt: TGTGCCAGCAGCTGGGCAGGGGGCAGAGGAGGGACTGAAGCTTTCTTT; cdr3_aa: CASSWAGGRGGTEAFF
v_call: TRBV13; clone_size: -; d_call: -; j_call: TRBJ1-2; cdr3_nt: TGTGCCAGCACATCTTACAGACCTAACTATGGCTACACCTTC; cdr3_aa: CASTSYRPNYGYTF
v_call: TRBV3-1/TRBV3-2; clone_size: few; d_call: TRBD2; j_call: TRBJ2-2; cdr3_nt: TGTGCCAGCAGCCAAGGGCTAGCGGGGGGACCCTACACCGGGGAGCTGTTTTTT; cdr3_aa: CASSQGLAGGPYTGELFF
v_call: TRBV18; clone_size: few; d_call: TRBD1; j_call: TRBJ1-3; cdr3_nt: TGTGCCAGCTCACCAGGGGACAGGATACCCTTCTCTGGAAACACCATATATTTT; cdr3_aa: CASSPGDRIPFSGNTIYF
v_call: TRBV7-9; clone_size: few; d_call: -; j_call: TRBJ2-2; cdr3_nt: TGTGCCAGCAGCCTGACAGAGGTTAACACCGGGGAGCTGTTTTTT; cdr3_aa: CASSLTEVNTGELFF
v_call: TRBV5-6; clone_size: -; d_call: -; j_call: TRBJ2-7; cdr3_nt: TGTGCCAGCAGCTTGGTCTTCAGGGGCAACGACGAGCAGTACTTC; cdr3_aa: CASSLVFRGNDEQYF
v_call: TRBV5-1; clone_size: -; d_call: TRBD1; j_call: TRBJ1-1; cdr3_nt: TGCGCCAGCAGCCAACAGGGGCCTGACACTGAAGCTTTCTTT; cdr3_aa: CASSQQGPDTEAFF
v_call: TRBV10-3; clone_size: -; d_call: -; j_call: TRBJ1-5; cdr3_nt: TGTGCCATCAGTCCGGACATAGGTATCAATCAGCCCCAGCATTTT; cdr3_aa: CAISPDIGINQPQHF
v_call: TRBV10-2; clone_size: -; d_call: -; j_call: TRBJ1-1; cdr3_nt: TGCGCCAGCAGTGAGTCTCGGGGGAACACTGAAGCTTTCTTT; cdr3_aa: CASSESRGNTEAFF
v_call: TRBV9; clone_size: -; d_call: TRBD2; j_call: TRBJ2-1; cdr3_nt: TGTGCCAGCAGCCCTCTTGGGGGGGTCGAAGCCAATGAGCAGTTCTTC; cdr3_aa: CASSPLGGVEANEQFF
v_call: TRBV7-2; clone_size: -; d_call: TRBD1; j_call: TRBJ1-2; cdr3_nt: TGTGCCAGCAGCCCCCGACACGCCCAGGGGGCTTTTGGCTACACCTTC; cdr3_aa: CASSPRHAQGAFGYTF
v_call: TRBV7-2; clone_size: -; d_call: -; j_call: TRBJ2-3; cdr3_nt: TGTGCCAGCAGCTTATGGGGGCAGGGGCGCACAGATACGCAGTATTTT; cdr3_aa: CASSLWGQGRTDTQYF
v_call: TRBV7-9; clone_size: -; d_call: -; j_call: TRBJ1-4; cdr3_nt: TGTGCCAGCAGCTTGCAGGGGTACCAAAAACTGTTTTTT; cdr3_aa: CASSLQGYQKLFF
v_call: TRBV24-1; clone_size: -; d_call: -; j_call: TRBJ1-1; cdr3_nt: TGTGCCACCGAAAGCAACGGGAACACTGAAGCTTTCTTT; cdr3_aa: CATESNGNTEAFF
v_call: TRBV6-5; clone_size: -; d_call: -; j_call: TRBJ1-1; cdr3_nt: TGTGCCAGCAGGAGCGAGCTATCGGACACTGAAGCTTTCTTT; cdr3_aa: CASRSELSDTEAFF
v_call: TRBV7-9; clone_size: -; d_call: -; j_call: TRBJ1-2; cdr3_nt: TGTGCCAGCAGCTTTGGCGACAGCAATGGCTACACCTTC; cdr3_aa: CASSFGDSNGYTF
v_call: TRBV28; clone_size: -; d_call: -; j_call: TRBJ2-5; cdr3_nt: TGTGCCAGCAGAGACTATTCCCAAGAGACCCAGTACTTC; cdr3_aa: CASRDYSQETQYF
v_call: TRBV2; clone_size: -; d_call: -; j_call: TRBJ2-7; cdr3_nt: TGTGCCAGCAGGGAGGGGACCACCTCCTACGAGCAGTACTTC; cdr3_aa: CASREGTTSYEQYF
v_call: TRBV13; clone_size: -; d_call: TRBD1; j_call: TRBJ1-1; cdr3_nt: TGTGCCAGCAGCTTAGAGGACAGGGGCGTGAACACTGAAGCTTTCTTT; cdr3_aa: CASSLEDRGVNTEAFF
v_call: TRBV5-1; clone_size: -; d_call: TRBD1; j_call: TRBJ1-1; cdr3_nt: TGCGCCAGCAGCCTAGGACAGGGCTGGAACACTGAAGCTTTCTTT; cdr3_aa: CASSLGQGWNTEAFF
v_call: TRBV11-3; clone_size: -; d_call: -; j_call: TRBJ2-3; cdr3_nt: TGTGCCAGCAGCTCTACGGGGACAGATACGCAGTATTTT; cdr3_aa: CASSSTGTDTQYF